This T cell receptor (beta chain) stems from a study of shared clonotypes between healthy human individuals. Positive CCR7 selection of CD45RO-negative cells yielded the naive CD8 cells, and terminally differentiated effector memory CD45RA+ cells were excluded. Samples underwent the assay at deep level. Once extracted for a subset, genomic DNA was divided evenly among several immunoSEQ plates. As handled by the study authors: Filtering differed, since immunoSEQ gave only junction sequences and no quality scores. Sequencing used immunoSEQ multiplex PCR; TCRdb keeps in-frame clones, though not all of them. V and J calls and clone size are as listed in that table; D and trimming were resolved from the DNA. Of some 2 million clones detected, about 95% appear once; the ten largest clones hold approximately 1%. The CDR3 totals 18 residues. Germline CDR1 and CDR2: SGHVS and FQNEAQ. Trimming removed 1 base from V and 5 bases from J; junction bases left unmatched: 12.

The clonotype was recovered from a man between 18 and 29 years old in good health. The specimen was naive CD8+ T cells sorted from blood. This chain uses TRBV7-8 with TRBJ2-3; 10 positions match TRBD2. The CDR3 nucleotides read TGTGCCAGCAGCTTAGGACCTAGCGGGAGCCCCCCGGAAGATACGCAGTATTTT. Protein product: CASSLGPSGSPPEDTQYF.